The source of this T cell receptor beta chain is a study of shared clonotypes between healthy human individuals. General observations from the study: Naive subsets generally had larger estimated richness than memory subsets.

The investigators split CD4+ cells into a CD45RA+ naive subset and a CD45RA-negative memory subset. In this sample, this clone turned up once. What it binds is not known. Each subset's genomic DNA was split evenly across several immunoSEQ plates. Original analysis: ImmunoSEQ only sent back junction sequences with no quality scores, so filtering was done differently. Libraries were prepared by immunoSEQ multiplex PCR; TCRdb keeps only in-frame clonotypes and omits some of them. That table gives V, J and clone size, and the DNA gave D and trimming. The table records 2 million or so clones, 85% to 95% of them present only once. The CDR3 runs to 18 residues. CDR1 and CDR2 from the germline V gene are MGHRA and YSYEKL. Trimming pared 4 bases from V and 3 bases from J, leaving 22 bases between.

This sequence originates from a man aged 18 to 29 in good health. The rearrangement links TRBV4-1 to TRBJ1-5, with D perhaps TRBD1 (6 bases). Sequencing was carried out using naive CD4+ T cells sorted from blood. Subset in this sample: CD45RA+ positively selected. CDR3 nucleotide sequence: TGCGCCAGCAGCCCGTTATTGGGGGGCGCAGGAGACAATCAGCCCCAGCATTTT. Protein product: CASSPLLGGAGDNQPQHF.